One and the same sample provided the 25 T cell receptor beta chains below, sequenced in a study of shared clonotypes between healthy human individuals. Sequenced by immunoSEQ multiplex PCR; TCRdb stores in-frame clones only, minus some. The sample carries about 2.4 million clones, more than 85% recorded once. Input material: naive CD4+ T cells from PBMCs. Described subset: CD45RA+ positively selected. Receptor source: a man between 18 and 35 years old in good health. Some clones in this sample may be carry-over from other donors' samples.

This clone occurred once. J is TRBJ2-1 and V is TRBV6-5, with D uncertain. Trimming removed 4 bases at V and 8 bases at J, with 6 bases between. The CDR3 length is 11 residues. Germline assignment: CDR1 MNHEY and CDR2 SVGAGI. CDR3 protein: CASSSRDEQFF. The CDR3 coding sequence is TGTGCCAGCAGTTCTAGGGATGAGCAGTTCTTC.

The chain links TRBV12-5 to TRBJ2-3; TRBD2 aligns across 12 bases. The CDR3 length is 16 residues. Per germline, CDR1 LGHNT and CDR2 FRNRAP. The ends lost 0 bases at V and 5 bases at J; junction bases unmatched: 3. CDR3 region: CASGLVLAGGRDTQYF. DNA for the CDR3: TGTGCTAGTGGTTTGGTACTAGCGGGAGGAAGAGATACGCAGTATTTT. Using reference TRBV12-5 and TRBJ2-3 for the parts outside the CDR3, the full variable domain is DARVTQTPRHKVTEMGQEVTMRCQPILGHNTVFWYRQTMMQGLELLAYFRNRAPLDDSGMPKDRFSAEMPDATLATLKIQPSEPRDSAVYFCASGLVLAGGRDTQYFGPGTRLTVL.

CDR3 in amino acids: CASSSWGAVLYQETQYF. In nucleotides, the CDR3 is TGTGCCAGCAGCTCCTGGGGAGCGGTCCTGTACCAAGAGACCCAGTACTTC. This rearrangement joins TRBV7-2 to TRBJ2-5; a possible D gene is TRBD2 (5 bases). Germline CDR1 reads SGHTA; CDR2 reads FQGNSA. CDR3 length: 17 amino acids. V lost 4 bases, J lost 0 bases, and 18 bases lay in between.

The V and J genes are TRBV5-4 and TRBJ2-5, with a weak D call TRBD1 (5 bases). V was shortened by 2 bases and J by 5 bases, with 16 bases between the two germline ends. The V gene's germline CDR1 is SGHNT and CDR2 YYREEE (reference sequence). The CDR3 length is 15 residues. The CDR3 DNA reads TGTGCCAGCAGCTTACGCAGGGTCGTTGCGGAGACCCAGTACTTC. Its protein product is CASSLRRVVAETQYF. The variable domain in full, completed from reference TRBV5-4 and TRBJ2-5, reads ETGVTQSPTHLIKTRGQQVTLRCSSQSGHNTVSWYQQALGQGPQFIFQYYREEENGRGNFPPRFSGLQFPNYSSELNVNALELDDSALYLCASSLRRVVAETQYFGPGTRLLVL.

This clone was counted a single time. CDR3 loop: CASSLASGSANEQFF. The CDR3 nucleotides read TGCGCCAGCAGCTTGGCCAGCGGGAGTGCGAATGAGCAGTTCTTC. V is TRBV5-1 and J is TRBJ2-1; 8 bases agree with TRBD2. From germline, CDR1 is SGHRS and CDR2 YFSETQ. This CDR3 region has 15 residues. V lost 0 bases, J lost 7 bases, and 6 bases stayed unmatched.

The V call is TRBV28, the J call TRBJ2-6; no definite D call. CDR1 is MDHEN and CDR2 is SYDVKM in the germline V gene. CDR3 length: 12 residues. The V and J ends lost 2 bases and 15 bases respectively, with 11 bases between them. The CDR3 loop is CASSLDTAGLTF. The CDR3 coding sequence is TGTGCCAGCAGTTTAGACACCGCCGGCCTGACTTTC.

CDR3 region: CASSLMGRASRLSTDTQYF. The DNA for the CDR3 is TGTGCCAGCAGTTTAATGGGCAGGGCTAGCAGACTTAGCACAGATACGCAGTATTTT. V usage is TRBV28 and J usage is TRBJ2-3, with D tentatively TRBD1 or TRBD2 (5 bases each). The length of the CDR3 is 19 residues. The germline CDR1 and CDR2 sequences are MDHEN and SYDVKM. V lost 2 bases and J 0 bases, leaving 21 bases between the germline ends.

The chain has TRBV5-1 and TRBJ2-2; D is undetermined. This CDR3 is built from 16 residues. The germline gives CDR1 SGHRS, CDR2 YFSETQ. The germline V and J ends were trimmed by 0 bases and 0 bases, with 9 bases remaining between them. In nucleotides, the CDR3 is TGCGCCAGCAGCTTGGTCGGTTACGCGAACACCGGGGAGCTGTTTTTT. Translation gives CASSLVGYANTGELFF.

This clone appeared a single time. This CDR3 reads CASSFDPAGPGDEQFF. DNA for the CDR3: TGCGCCAGCAGCTTCGACCCAGCCGGTCCCGGGGATGAGCAGTTCTTC. V and J are TRBV5-1 and TRBJ2-1; maybe TRBD2 (5 bases). In germline, CDR1 is SGHRS, CDR2 YFSETQ. The CDR3 contains 16 residues. Trimming pared 2 bases from V and 8 bases from J, leaving 20 bases between.

This sequence joins TRBV5-6 and TRBJ2-7; TRBD1 matches 9 bases. The junction had 10 bases not matched to a gene; V was cut back by 3 bases and J by 3 bases. The CDR3 extends over 16 amino acids. The germline V gene encodes CDR1 SGHDT and CDR2 YYEEEE. Here the CDR3 DNA reads TGTGCCAGCAGCTACCCTGCTAGGACAGGGGTCTACGAGCAGTACTTC. As protein: CASSYPARTGVYEQYF. Together with reference TRBV5-6 and TRBJ2-7, the CDR3 gives the full variable domain: DAGVTQSPTHLIKTRGQQVTLRCSPKSGHDTVSWYQQALGQGPQFIFQYYEEEERQRGNFPDRFSGHQFPNYSSELNVNALLLGDSALYLCASSYPARTGVYEQYFGPGTRLTVT.

J is TRBJ1-1 and V is TRBV12-5; D call uncertain. CDR3 size: 13 residues. Trimming removed 9 bases at V and 0 bases at J, with 11 bases between. CDR1 is LGHNT and CDR2 is FRNRAP in the germline V gene. CDR3 bases: TGTGCTAGCGTAGGTCAAATGAACACTGAAGCTTTCTTT. Protein: CASVGQMNTEAFF.

In the case of this clone: The limits of the CDR3 on the DNA are not certain, so only TCRdb's listed CDR3 is given. The chain joins TRBV5-4 to TRBJ2-6; TRBD1 is taken as the D call from the table, unchecked against the DNA. Germline lookup yields CDR1 SGHNT and CDR2 YYREEE (reference sequence). Inclusive of both ends, the CDR3 amounts to 16 amino acids. The chain's CDR3 is CASSFFGSAGANVLTF.

This chain uses TRBV6-4 with TRBJ2-3; TRBD1 matches 7 bases. Germline CDR1 reads MRHNA; CDR2 reads SNTAGT. The V and J ends lost 2 bases and 0 bases, in that order; junction bases with no gene match: 8. CDR3 length: 17 amino acids. CDR3 nucleotides: TGTGCCAGCAGTGACACACGGACAGGAACTAGCACAGATACGCAGTATTTT. It codes for CASSDTRTGTSTDTQYF.

The chain recombines TRBV5-6 with TRBJ1-2; perhaps TRBD1 as D (5 bases). CDR1 and CDR2 (germline): SGHDT, YYEEEE. V lost 0 bases, J lost 8 bases, and 11 bases lay in between. This CDR3 is built from 13 residues. The CDR3 DNA reads TGTGCCAGCAGCTTGGAGGGGTGGCGGGGCTACACCTTC. It yields the protein CASSLEGWRGYTF.

The chain combines TRBV6-6 with TRBJ1-1, with D possibly being TRBD1 (6 bases). CDR1 is MNHNY and CDR2 is SVGAGI in the germline V gene (reference sequence). V was trimmed by 7 bases and J by 7 bases, leaving 16 bases between them. The CDR3 sequence is 13 residues long. The CDR3 reads CASNLGGLLEAFF. DNA of the CDR3: TGTGCCAGCAACCTCGGGGGCCTTCTTGAAGCTTTCTTT.

V gene TRBV6-1 combines with J gene TRBJ1-5; no clear D. The V end lost 1 base, the J end lost 6 bases, and 7 bases lay between the germline ends. The germline CDR1 and CDR2 sequences are MNHNS and SASEGT. The CDR3 length is 13 residues. The CDR3 spells CASSEVLRQPQHF. CDR3 bases: TGTGCCAGCAGTGAAGTTCTTCGTCAGCCCCAGCATTTT.

The chain carries TRBV30 and TRBJ2-1; the D is unclear. Germline loops: CDR1 GTSNPN, CDR2 SVGIG (reference sequence). CDR3 size: 13 residues. V was cut by 4 bases and J by 4 bases, with 11 bases left in between. CDR3 in amino acids: CAWTQEPYNEQFF. The CDR3 DNA follows: TGTGCCTGGACCCAGGAGCCTTACAATGAGCAGTTCTTC. The full variable domain, with the rest looked up from reference TRBV30 and TRBJ2-1, is SQTIHQWPATLVQPVGSPLSLECTVEGTSNPNLYWYRQAAGRGLQLLFYSVGIGQISSEVPQNLSASRPQDRQFILSSKKLLLSDSGFYLCAWTQEPYNEQFFGPGTRLTVL.

This chain joins TRBV28 and TRBJ1-4; D might be TRBD1 (6 bases). Looked up from germline, CDR1 is MDHEN and CDR2 is SYDVKM. The V end was cut by 2 bases, the J end by 2 bases, with 15 bases between. There are 17 residues in the CDR3. The chain's CDR3 is CASSLSWWGGTNEKLFF. CDR3 DNA: TGTGCCAGCAGTTTAAGCTGGTGGGGGGGCACTAATGAAAAACTGTTTTTT.

The V gene is TRBV5-1, the J gene TRBJ2-3; TRBD2 might be the D (6 bases). Germline CDR1 SGHRS, CDR2 YFSETQ. The V gene lost 4 bases and the J gene lost 2 bases, with 17 bases spanning the gap. CDR3 length: 16 residues. CDR3 nucleotide sequence: TGCGCCAGCAGCCCCGGGGGTCGGGGACCCACAGATACGCAGTATTTT. It codes for CASSPGGRGPTDTQYF.

The chain recombines TRBV5-1 with TRBJ2-1, with D uncertain. From germline, CDR1 is SGHRS and CDR2 YFSETQ. The CDR3 covers 15 residues. V lost 0 bases, J lost 6 bases, and 13 bases lay in between. The CDR3 here is CASSLVGVSPNEQFF. CDR3 DNA: TGCGCCAGCAGCTTGGTTGGAGTCAGCCCCAATGAGCAGTTCTTC.

Of note for this clone: Different DNA sequences within this sample yield the same CDR3. The chain recombines TRBV27 with TRBJ1-1; no reliable D call. Trimming took 2 bases from V and 3 from J, leaving 7 bases between them. The CDR3 contains 13 residues. Germline V gives CDR1 MNHEY, CDR2 SMNVEV (reference sequence). CDR3 DNA: TGTGCCAGCAGTTTAGGTCGGGACACTGAAGCTTTCTTT. Its protein product is CASSLGRDTEAFF.

The J gene is TRBJ1-1, the V gene TRBV27, with 8 nucleotides matching TRBD1. Trimming cost V 5 bases and J 4 bases; bases outside gene matches: 3. Germline-derived CDR1 and CDR2 are MNHEY and SMNVEV (reference sequence). The CDR3 covers 13 residues. In nucleotides, the CDR3 is TGTGCCAGCAGTGCACAGGGGGGCACTGAAGCTTTCTTT. It encodes CASSAQGGTEAFF.

The rearrangement links TRBV6-5 to TRBJ1-2, with D tentatively TRBD1 (5 bases). This CDR3 has 13 residues. Deletions cut 6 bases from V and 4 bases from J, with 12 bases between. Germline CDR1 is MNHEY and CDR2 is SVGAGI. CDR3: CASSQRQFYGYTF. The CDR3, as DNA: TGTGCCAGCAGCCAACGACAGTTCTATGGCTACACCTTC.

Details on this clone: The identical CDR3 is also encoded by other nucleotide sequences in the sample. The chain employs TRBV6-5 and TRBJ1-1; 7 positions agree with TRBD1. The junction had 2 bases not matched to a gene; V was cut back by 0 bases and J by 1 base. The V gene's germline CDR1 is MNHEY and CDR2 SVGAGI. The CDR3 totals 15 residues. CDR3 DNA sequence: TGTGCCAGCAGTTACTCCGGGACAGCGAACACTGAAGCTTTCTTT. Translating it yields CASSYSGTANTEAFF.

The chain recombines TRBV18 with TRBJ2-6; no clear D. The V end was cut by 0 bases, the J end by 4 bases, with 10 bases between. This CDR3 has 16 residues. Germline V CDR1 and CDR2: KGHSH, LQKENI. CDR3 bases: TGTGCCAGCTCACCACCTACCGGCCCCGGGGCCAACGTCCTGACTTTC. This gives the protein CASSPPTGPGANVLTF.